Below are 8 T cell receptor beta chains sequenced from a single sample in a study of vaccination effects on CD4 cells after COVID-19. For these TCRs, the target antigens are not known. Sequencing was preceded by expansion of antigen-specific CD4+ T cells with viral peptide pools in the ViraFEST assay. The authors isolated CD4+ T cells after 9 to 10 days of culture. Nucleocapsid antibodies stayed negative before and after vaccination, showing no earlier SARS-CoV-2 infection. The protocol was immunoSEQ multiplex PCR, while the TCRdb copy is restricted to in-frame clones and leaves out a portion. The table has 35,000 to 45,000 clones, 66% seen once. The sample here was CD4+ T cells from PBMCs cultured with HCoV-OC43 spike peptides, taken before COVID-19 vaccination. Subset denoted: HCoV-OC43 spike overlapping peptide pool stimulation. These receptors all come from a human donor who received a COVID-19 vaccine.

The chain joins TRBV2 to TRBJ2-2; TRBD2 is a possible D gene (5 bases). CDR1 and CDR2 (germline): SNHLY, FYNNEI. The CDR3 is 13 residues long. V was clipped by 5 bases and J by 5 bases, with 9 bases between them. The CDR3 spells CASSTRTTGELFF. CDR3 in DNA: TGTGCCAGCAGTACTAGAACTACCGGGGAGCTGTTTTTT.

The rearrangement links TRBV7-9 to TRBJ1-2; D is possibly TRBD1 (6 bases). The CDR3 is 12 residues long. Between the trimmed V and J ends, which lost 5 bases and 8 bases, there was a span of 12 bases. Germline CDR1 reads SEHNR; CDR2 reads FQNEAQ (reference sequence). Here the CDR3 DNA reads TGTGCCAGCAGCCAACAGGGTTCCGGCTACACCTTC. It encodes CASSQQGSGYTF.

The genes are TRBV12-3 or TRBV12-4 and TRBJ2-1, with D uncertain. V was clipped by 2 bases and J by 5 bases, with 1 base between them. The CDR3 spans 11 residues. The CDR3 DNA follows: TGTGCCAGCAGTTTAAACAATGAGCAGTTCTTC. Residues: CASSLNNEQFF.

J is TRBJ2-7 and V is TRBV5-1; TRBD2 agrees at 8 bases. V gave up 0 bases and J gave up 1 base; unmatched junction bases: 6. The length of the CDR3 is 16 residues. Germline V gene sequence: CDR1 SGHRS, CDR2 YFSETQ. This CDR3 reads CASSLGSAGGSYEQYF. DNA of the CDR3: TGCGCCAGCAGCTTGGGGTCGGCGGGAGGATCCTACGAGCAGTACTTC.

Judged by abundance, this clone is large (0.1 to 1%). The V gene is TRBV12-3 or TRBV12-4, the J gene TRBJ1-5, with D uncertain. There are 13 residues in the CDR3. Trimming shortened V by 6 bases and J by 5 bases, and 11 bases separated the two germline ends. The CDR3 DNA reads as TGTGCCAGCAGGCGACGGATTGATCAGCCCCAGCATTTT. Translating gives CASRRRIDQPQHF.

J is TRBJ1-2 and V is TRBV6-1; no definite D call. CDR3 length: 14 amino acids. CDR1 and CDR2 (germline): MNHNS, SASEGT. Trimming cost V 2 bases and J 4 bases, with 11 bases left between them. CDR3 region: CASSELGRVYGYTF. CDR3 coding DNA: TGTGCCAGCAGTGAACTGGGCCGGGTCTATGGCTACACCTTC.

The genes are TRBV5-1 and TRBJ1-2; D perhaps matches TRBD1 (6 bases). This CDR3 has 15 residues. Germline lookup yields CDR1 SGHRS and CDR2 YFSETQ. V was shortened by 7 bases and J by 5 bases, with 21 bases between the two germline ends. CDR3 in DNA: TGCGCCAGCCGACTGGACAGCACCCCAACATATGGCTACACCTTC. It specifies CASRLDSTPTYGYTF.

The chain combines TRBV7-2 with TRBJ2-1, with D possibly TRBD1 on 5 matching bases. Germline lookup yields CDR1 SGHTA and CDR2 FQGNSA. The CDR3 covers 14 residues. The V gene lost 1 base and the J gene lost 8 bases, with 12 bases spanning the gap. CDR3 residues: CASSLVGRAHEQFF. DNA for the CDR3: TGTGCCAGCAGCTTAGTAGGCAGGGCTCATGAGCAGTTCTTC.